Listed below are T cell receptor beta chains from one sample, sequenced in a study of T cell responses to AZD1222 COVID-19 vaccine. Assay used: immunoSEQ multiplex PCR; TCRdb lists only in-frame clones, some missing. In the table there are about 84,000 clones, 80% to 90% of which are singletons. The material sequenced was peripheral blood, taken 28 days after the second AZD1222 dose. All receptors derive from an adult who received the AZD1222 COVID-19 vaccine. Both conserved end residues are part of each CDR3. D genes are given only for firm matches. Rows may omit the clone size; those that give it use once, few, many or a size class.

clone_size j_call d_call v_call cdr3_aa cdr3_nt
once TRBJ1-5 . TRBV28 CASRQPYSNQPQHF TGTGCCAGTCGACAGCCTTATAGCAATCAGCCCCAGCATTTT
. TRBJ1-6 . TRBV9 CASSVDRYNSPLHF TGTGCCAGCAGCGTAGACAGATATAATTCACCCCTCCACTTT
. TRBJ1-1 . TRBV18 CASSPGPWGEAFF TGTGCCAGCTCTCCAGGACCTTGGGGTGAAGCTTTCTTT
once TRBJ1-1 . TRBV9 CASSVTGTPNTEAFF TGTGCCAGCAGTGTAACCGGGACACCGAACACTGAAGCTTTCTTT
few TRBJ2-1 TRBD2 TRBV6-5 CASSYSASGGLYEQFF TGTGCCAGCAGTTACTCTGCCAGCGGGGGGCTGTATGAGCAGTTCTTC
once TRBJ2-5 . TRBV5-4 CASSSPDRQETQYF TGTGCCAGCAGCTCGCCCGACAGGCAAGAGACCCAGTACTTC
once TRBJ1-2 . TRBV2 CASSEVGILGYTF TGTGCCAGCAGTGAAGTGGGGATCTTGGGCTACACCTTC
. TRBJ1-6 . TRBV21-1 CASSTKGEGVPPLHF TGTGCCAGCAGCACGAAAGGGGAAGGGGTTCCACCCCTCCACTTT
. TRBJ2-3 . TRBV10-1 CASSEAGNTDTQYF TGCGCCAGCAGTGAGGCGGGAAACACAGATACGCAGTATTTT
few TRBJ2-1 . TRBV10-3 CAISETTVTYNEQFF TGTGCCATCAGTGAGACCACAGTTACCTACAATGAGCAGTTCTTC
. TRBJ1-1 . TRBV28 CASSLIRGTEAFF TGTGCCAGCAGTTTAATTAGGGGCACTGAAGCTTTCTTT
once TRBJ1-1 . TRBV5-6 CASSLTDTEAFF TGTGCCAGCAGCTTGACAGACACTGAAGCTTTCTTT
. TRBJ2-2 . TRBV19 CASSINVGGELFF TGTGCCAGTAGTATAAACGTGGGCGGGGAGCTGTTTTTT
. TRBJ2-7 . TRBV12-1 CDLVGEAYEQYF TGTGACTTGGTGGGGGAGGCCTACGAGCAGTACTTC
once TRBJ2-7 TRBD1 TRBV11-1 CASSISQGQAYEQYF TGTGCCAGCAGCATCAGCCAGGGACAGGCCTACGAGCAGTACTTC
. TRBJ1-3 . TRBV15 CATSRDHSSGNTIYF TGTGCCACCAGCAGAGATCACTCCTCTGGAAACACCATATATTTT
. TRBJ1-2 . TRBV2 CASRIQRQGANYGYTF TGTGCCAGCAGGATACAACGTCAGGGAGCTAACTATGGCTACACCTTC
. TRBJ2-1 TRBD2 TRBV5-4 CASSLRLAGGAEQFF TGTGCCAGCAGCTTGCGACTAGCGGGGGGTGCTGAGCAGTTCTTC
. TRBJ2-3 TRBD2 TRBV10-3 CAIGTTKSTQYF TGTGCCATCGGGACTACAAAGAGTACGCAGTATTTT
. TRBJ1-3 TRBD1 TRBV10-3 CAISGPGQGGNTIYF TGTGCCATCAGTGGACCTGGACAGGGTGGAAACACCATATATTTT
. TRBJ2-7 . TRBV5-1 CASSTTGSYEQYF TGCGCCAGCAGCACGACGGGGTCCTACGAGCAGTACTTC
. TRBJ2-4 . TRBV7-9 CASSLALPGGNIQYF TGTGCCAGCAGCTTAGCGCTTCCAGGGGGGAACATTCAGTACTTC
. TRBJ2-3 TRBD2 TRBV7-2 CASSLRRGNTDTQYF TGTGCCAGCAGCTTGAGGCGGGGGAACACAGATACGCAGTATTTT
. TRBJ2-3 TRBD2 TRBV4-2 CASSPKSGGYTDTQYF TGTGCCAGCAGCCCGAAAAGCGGGGGTTACACAGATACGCAGTATTTT
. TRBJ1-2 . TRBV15 CATSRGGEDYGYTF TGTGCCACCAGCAGAGGGGGGGAGGACTATGGCTACACCTTC
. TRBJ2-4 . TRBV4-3 CASSLDTNSGVIQYF TGCGCCAGCAGCCTAGACACCAACTCTGGGGTCATTCAGTACTTC
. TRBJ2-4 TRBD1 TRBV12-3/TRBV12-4 CASEGGSKNIQYF TGTGCCTCCGAAGGGGGCTCCAAAAACATTCAGTACTTC
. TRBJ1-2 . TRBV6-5 CASSPGWADYGYTF TGTGCCAGCAGCCCCGGGTGGGCAGACTATGGCTACACCTTC
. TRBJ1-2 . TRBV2 CASSRESREYGYTF TGTGCCAGCAGCCGAGAGAGTAGGGAATATGGCTACACCTTC
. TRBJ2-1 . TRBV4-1 CASSQESTRGYRDEQFF TGCGCCAGCAGCCAAGAGTCAACGAGGGGATACAGGGATGAGCAGTTCTTC
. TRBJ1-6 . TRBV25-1 CASTRGNSPLHF TGTGCCAGCACTCGCGGGAATTCACCCCTCCACTTT
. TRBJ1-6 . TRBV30 CAWSSSGRNNSPLHF TGTGCCTGGAGTTCCTCGGGACGGAATAATTCACCCCTCCACTTT
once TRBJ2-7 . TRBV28 CASSLTDFGQYF TGTGCCAGCAGCTTAACGGACTTCGGGCAGTACTTC
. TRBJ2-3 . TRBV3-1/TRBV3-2 CASSQARDTQYF TGTGCCAGCAGCCAAGCCCGGGATACGCAGTATTTT
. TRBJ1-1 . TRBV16 CASSQSQVADTEAFF TGTGCCAGCAGCCAATCACAGGTGGCGGACACTGAAGCTTTCTTT
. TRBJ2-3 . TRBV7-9 CASSLGGGLRNTQYF TGTGCCAGCAGCCTGGGGGGGGGCCTCAGGAATACGCAGTATTTT
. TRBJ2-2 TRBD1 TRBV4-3 CASSPGDRGRTGELFF TGCGCCAGCAGCCCGGGGGACAGGGGGCGAACCGGGGAGCTGTTTTTT
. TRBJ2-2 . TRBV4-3 CASSQDIGPGELFF TGCGCCAGCAGCCAAGATATCGGTCCTGGGGAGCTGTTTTTT
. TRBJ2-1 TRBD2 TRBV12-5 CASGISGGAGSYNEQFF TGTGCTAGTGGCATTAGCGGGGGGGCCGGCTCCTACAATGAGCAGTTCTTC
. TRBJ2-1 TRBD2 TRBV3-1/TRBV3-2 CASSQAGGLYNEQFF TGTGCCAGCAGCCAAGCGGGGGGACTCTACAATGAGCAGTTCTTC
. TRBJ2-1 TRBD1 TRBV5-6 CASYRGPEQFF TGTGCCAGCTACAGGGGTCCCGAGCAGTTCTTC
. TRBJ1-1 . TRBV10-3 CAISESVGEAFF TGTGCCATCAGTGAGTCGGTTGGTGAAGCTTTCTTT
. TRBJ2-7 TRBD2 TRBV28 CASSSPTSGRTYEQYF TGTGCCAGCAGTTCCCCTACTAGCGGGAGAACCTACGAGCAGTACTTC
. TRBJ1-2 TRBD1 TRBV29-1 CSVGTGSNYGYTF TGCAGCGTCGGGACAGGTTCTAACTATGGCTACACCTTC
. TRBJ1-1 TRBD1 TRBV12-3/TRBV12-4 CASSQGGNTEAFF TGTGCCAGCAGCCAAGGGGGCAACACTGAAGCTTTCTTT
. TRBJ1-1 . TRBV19 CASSNRAGEAFF TGTGCCAGTAGTAACAGGGCTGGTGAAGCTTTCTTT
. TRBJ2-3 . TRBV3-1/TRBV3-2 CASSQDRLYPRPADTQYF TGTGCCAGCAGCCAAGATCGTCTCTACCCAAGACCCGCAGATACGCAGTATTTT
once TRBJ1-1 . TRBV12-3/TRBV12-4 CASRLNTEAFF TGTGCCAGCAGATTGAACACTGAAGCTTTCTTT
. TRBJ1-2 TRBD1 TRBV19 CASSPTDRRPSGYTF TGTGCCAGTAGTCCGACGGACAGGAGGCCTAGTGGCTACACCTTC
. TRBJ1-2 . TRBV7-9 CASSLETVSGNLGYTF TGTGCCAGCAGCTTAGAAACGGTGTCTGGGAACTTGGGCTACACCTTC
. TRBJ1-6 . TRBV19 CASSILTGRNSPLHF TGTGCCAGTAGTATTCTGACAGGCCGGAATTCACCCCTCCACTTT
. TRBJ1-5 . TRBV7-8 CASSLLRGNQPQHF TGTGCCAGCAGCTTATTACGGGGAAATCAGCCCCAGCATTTT
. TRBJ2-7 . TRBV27 CANLPRVGYEQYF TGTGCCAACCTCCCGCGGGTAGGGTACGAGCAGTACTTC
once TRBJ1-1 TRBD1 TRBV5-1 CASSAAGGNTEAFF TGCGCCAGCAGCGCCGCAGGGGGGAACACTGAAGCTTTCTTT
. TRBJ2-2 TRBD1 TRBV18 CASSTLRQGIGELFF TGTGCCAGCTCCACCCTGAGACAGGGGATCGGGGAGCTGTTTTTT
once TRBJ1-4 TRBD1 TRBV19 CASSPGQGASTNEKLFF TGTGCCAGTAGTCCAGGACAGGGGGCGTCAACTAATGAAAAACTGTTTTTT
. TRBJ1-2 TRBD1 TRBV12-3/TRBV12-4 CASRTGGMKFTF TGTGCCAGCAGGACAGGGGGCATGAAGTTCACCTTC
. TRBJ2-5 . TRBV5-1 CASSLEVSRETQYF TGCGCCAGCAGCTTGGAGGTGTCACGGGAGACCCAGTACTTC
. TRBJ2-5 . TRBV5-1 CASSLSGSRETQYF TGCGCCAGCAGCTTGTCAGGGAGCAGGGAGACCCAGTACTTC
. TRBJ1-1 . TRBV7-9 CASSPPRDTEAFF TGTGCCAGCAGCCCACCAAGGGACACTGAAGCTTTCTTT